Listed below are T cell receptor beta chains from one sample, sequenced in a study of blood T cell repertoires in COVID-19. TCRdb keeps only in-frame clones here, not all; method: immunoSEQ multiplex PCR. Counted here are roughly 320,000 clones, about nine tenths occurring once; the ten biggest clones make up roughly 5.9%. The sequencing input was peripheral blood. These receptors originate from a woman aged 45 to 65 with COVID-19, enrolled during active disease. Both conserved end residues are part of each CDR3. A D gene is named only where the DNA matches it firmly. The size entry is marked missing in some rows and otherwise reads once, few, many or a size class.

cdr3_nt: TGTGCCAGCAGCGTAGTCCCCCGGGGGTTCAATGGCTACACCTTC; cdr3_aa: CASSVVPRGFNGYTF; j_call: TRBJ1-2; d_call: -; v_call: TRBV9; clone_size: once
cdr3_nt: TGCGCCAGCAGCATCACAGGGAGCTACGAGCAGTACTTC; cdr3_aa: CASSITGSYEQYF; j_call: TRBJ2-7; d_call: -; v_call: TRBV5-1; clone_size: -
cdr3_nt: TGCGCCAGCAGCTCGACTAGCGCGCTTGGGGGCCAAGAGACCCAGTACTTC; cdr3_aa: CASSSTSALGGQETQYF; j_call: TRBJ2-5; d_call: TRBD2; v_call: TRBV5-1; clone_size: -
cdr3_nt: TGCAGCGTTCTAAGTCGAAGGGGCCAGTACTTC; cdr3_aa: CSVLSRRGQYF; j_call: TRBJ2-5; d_call: -; v_call: TRBV29-1; clone_size: -
cdr3_nt: TGTGCCAGCAGCGTAGTATATGAGGGCTGGGGTGAGCAGTTCTTC; cdr3_aa: CASSVVYEGWGEQFF; j_call: TRBJ2-1; d_call: -; v_call: TRBV9; clone_size: -
cdr3_nt: TGTGCCAGCAGTGAGAACTCCTACGAGCAGTACTTC; cdr3_aa: CASSENSYEQYF; j_call: TRBJ2-7; d_call: -; v_call: TRBV12-3/TRBV12-4; clone_size: -
cdr3_nt: TGTGCCAGCAGCCAAGGCGAGAACACTGAAGCTTTCTTT; cdr3_aa: CASSQGENTEAFF; j_call: TRBJ1-1; d_call: -; v_call: TRBV3-1/TRBV3-2; clone_size: -
cdr3_nt: TGCGCCAGCAGCCAAGAAGTAGGGAGGCGGAACACAGATACGCAGTATTTT; cdr3_aa: CASSQEVGRRNTDTQYF; j_call: TRBJ2-3; d_call: -; v_call: TRBV4-1; clone_size: -
cdr3_nt: TGTGCCAGCGGGAGGGGGGGCACAGATACGCAGTATTTT; cdr3_aa: CASGRGGTDTQYF; j_call: TRBJ2-3; d_call: -; v_call: TRBV25-1; clone_size: -
cdr3_nt: TGCGCCAGCAGCCACTTAGCGGGGGGGCACAATGAGCAGTTCTTC; cdr3_aa: CASSHLAGGHNEQFF; j_call: TRBJ2-1; d_call: TRBD2; v_call: TRBV4-1; clone_size: -
cdr3_nt: TGTGCCAGCAGCTTAAGTCGGCTAGCGGGGACCGCAGATACGCAGTATTTT; cdr3_aa: CASSLSRLAGTADTQYF; j_call: TRBJ2-3; d_call: TRBD2; v_call: TRBV7-2; clone_size: -
cdr3_nt: TGTGCCAGCAGTTACGGAGGGAGAAAGTACTTC; cdr3_aa: CASSYGGRKYF; j_call: TRBJ2-7; d_call: -; v_call: TRBV6-5; clone_size: -
cdr3_nt: TGTGCCAGCAGCTTAGACATCACAGGGGTCTGGCCCCAGCATTTT; cdr3_aa: CASSLDITGVWPQHF; j_call: TRBJ1-5; d_call: TRBD1; v_call: TRBV7-2; clone_size: -
cdr3_nt: TGTGCCAGCAGCTGGGACAGGGCGTCTGGGGAGCAGTACTTC; cdr3_aa: CASSWDRASGEQYF; j_call: TRBJ2-7; d_call: TRBD1; v_call: TRBV5-6; clone_size: -
cdr3_nt: TGTGCCAGCGGGGCTCCCCTCCACAATGAGCAGTTCTTC; cdr3_aa: CASGAPLHNEQFF; j_call: TRBJ2-1; d_call: -; v_call: TRBV24-1; clone_size: -
cdr3_nt: TGTGCCAGCAGCCAATCTCTTCAGGGGTTCTCACCCCTCCACTTT; cdr3_aa: CASSQSLQGFSPLHF; j_call: TRBJ1-6; d_call: -; v_call: TRBV3-1/TRBV3-2; clone_size: few
cdr3_nt: TGCAGCGGGGGACAGGGGGCGAACACCGGGGAGCTGTTTTTT; cdr3_aa: CSGGQGANTGELFF; j_call: TRBJ2-2; d_call: TRBD1; v_call: TRBV29-1; clone_size: -
cdr3_nt: TGTGCCAGCAGCAAAGGTAGCAGGGGAAGGGCTTGCTCTGGAAACACCATATATTTT; cdr3_aa: CASSKGSRGRACSGNTIYF; j_call: TRBJ1-3; d_call: -; v_call: TRBV21-1; clone_size: few
cdr3_nt: TGTGCCAGCAGCCTTGCGCGGGGGACGTCCTACAATGAGCAGTTCTTC; cdr3_aa: CASSLARGTSYNEQFF; j_call: TRBJ2-1; d_call: TRBD2; v_call: TRBV5-8; clone_size: -
cdr3_nt: TGTGCCTGGAATTCGGGACTAGCGGGACTAGAGACCCAGTACTTC; cdr3_aa: CAWNSGLAGLETQYF; j_call: TRBJ2-5; d_call: TRBD2; v_call: TRBV30; clone_size: -
cdr3_nt: TGTGCCAGCAGCTTAAGCGGGGTTGGGGCGCACGAGCAGTACTTC; cdr3_aa: CASSLSGVGAHEQYF; j_call: TRBJ2-7; d_call: TRBD2; v_call: TRBV7-2; clone_size: -
cdr3_nt: TGCGCCAGCAGAGACAGGGCGTCTGGCAAAAACATTCAGTACTTC; cdr3_aa: CASRDRASGKNIQYF; j_call: TRBJ2-4; d_call: TRBD1; v_call: TRBV10-2; clone_size: -
cdr3_nt: TGTGCCAGTACCCCGGGACTAGTGCCCCCTTCGCATACGCAGTATTTT; cdr3_aa: CASTPGLVPPSHTQYF; j_call: TRBJ2-3; d_call: TRBD2; v_call: TRBV19; clone_size: -
cdr3_nt: TGTGCCAGCAGTGAATACGGGACAGGGGCCGGGGAGCTGTTTTTT; cdr3_aa: CASSEYGTGAGELFF; j_call: TRBJ2-2; d_call: TRBD1; v_call: TRBV6-1; clone_size: -
cdr3_nt: TGTGCCACAGGGATCTACTCCTACGAGCAGTACTTC; cdr3_aa: CATGIYSYEQYF; j_call: TRBJ2-7; d_call: -; v_call: TRBV27; clone_size: -
cdr3_nt: TGTGCCAGCAGTTTCCGGTTTAAGGGACTACAGGGCCGTTCCTACAATGAGCAGTTCTTC; cdr3_aa: CASSFRFKGLQGRSYNEQFF; j_call: TRBJ2-1; d_call: -; v_call: TRBV27; clone_size: -
cdr3_nt: TGTGCCAGCAGCTTGACGGGACTCGGAGCTGGAAACACCATATATTTT; cdr3_aa: CASSLTGLGAGNTIYF; j_call: TRBJ1-3; d_call: -; v_call: TRBV5-4; clone_size: -
cdr3_nt: TGTGCCTGGAGGTTAAGGACAGGGGACTATGGCTACACCTTC; cdr3_aa: CAWRLRTGDYGYTF; j_call: TRBJ1-2; d_call: TRBD1; v_call: TRBV30; clone_size: -
cdr3_nt: TGTGCCAGCTCACCACCGAACAGGGGGCTTAGGGAGCCCCAGCATTTT; cdr3_aa: CASSPPNRGLREPQHF; j_call: TRBJ1-5; d_call: TRBD1; v_call: TRBV18; clone_size: -
cdr3_nt: TGTGCCACCTCTACAGGGGATTCTGGGGCCAACGTCCTGACTTTC; cdr3_aa: CATSTGDSGANVLTF; j_call: TRBJ2-6; d_call: TRBD1; v_call: TRBV6-5; clone_size: -
cdr3_nt: TGTGCCAGCTCACGCGTTAAGGGGGCGCAAGGGGCCAACGTCCTGACTTTC; cdr3_aa: CASSRVKGAQGANVLTF; j_call: TRBJ2-6; d_call: TRBD1; v_call: TRBV18; clone_size: once
cdr3_nt: TGTGCCAGCAGCCCTCAGGGGACTAATGAAAAACTGTTTTTT; cdr3_aa: CASSPQGTNEKLFF; j_call: TRBJ1-4; d_call: -; v_call: TRBV6-6; clone_size: -
cdr3_nt: TGTGCCAGCTCACTACAGGGAGCGGACACTGAAGCTTTCTTT; cdr3_aa: CASSLQGADTEAFF; j_call: TRBJ1-1; d_call: -; v_call: TRBV18; clone_size: -
cdr3_nt: TGCGCCAGCAGCTTGGGGTGGACAGGGGCGGCCTACGAGCAGTACTTC; cdr3_aa: CASSLGWTGAAYEQYF; j_call: TRBJ2-7; d_call: TRBD1; v_call: TRBV5-1; clone_size: few
cdr3_nt: TGTGCCAGCAGGCTAACAGGGTATAATTCACCCCTCCACTTT; cdr3_aa: CASRLTGYNSPLHF; j_call: TRBJ1-6; d_call: -; v_call: TRBV6-5; clone_size: -
cdr3_nt: TGTGCCAGCTCACCCGTAGGAGGAGATAATAGCAATCAGCCCCAGCATTTT; cdr3_aa: CASSPVGGDNSNQPQHF; j_call: TRBJ1-5; d_call: -; v_call: TRBV18; clone_size: -
cdr3_nt: TGTGCCAGCAGCTTGGACAGGGGCTATGGCTACACCTTC; cdr3_aa: CASSLDRGYGYTF; j_call: TRBJ1-2; d_call: TRBD1; v_call: TRBV25-1; clone_size: -
cdr3_nt: TGTGCCAGTAGTCCCTGGGGGCAGGGCAGACAGCCCCAGCATTTT; cdr3_aa: CASSPWGQGRQPQHF; j_call: TRBJ1-5; d_call: -; v_call: TRBV19; clone_size: -
cdr3_nt: TGTGCCAGCAGCATTGGACAGGGACCAAACTACGAGCAGTACTTC; cdr3_aa: CASSIGQGPNYEQYF; j_call: TRBJ2-7; d_call: TRBD1; v_call: TRBV7-6; clone_size: -
cdr3_nt: TGTGCCAGCAGTTCGGGAGCTCACGGTGAGCAGTTCTTC; cdr3_aa: CASSSGAHGEQFF; j_call: TRBJ2-1; d_call: -; v_call: TRBV6-6; clone_size: -
cdr3_nt: TGTGCCAGCAACTCCGGGACAGAAGGAGAGACCCAGTACTTC; cdr3_aa: CASNSGTEGETQYF; j_call: TRBJ2-5; d_call: TRBD1; v_call: TRBV13; clone_size: -
cdr3_nt: TGTGCCAGCAGCCCAAACATTGGGGACAATCACCGGGAGCTGTTTTTT; cdr3_aa: CASSPNIGDNHRELFF; j_call: TRBJ2-2; d_call: -; v_call: TRBV7-7; clone_size: -
cdr3_nt: TGTGCCAGCCCCCCTTCCCCCGAGCAGTACTTC; cdr3_aa: CASPPSPEQYF; j_call: TRBJ2-7; d_call: -; v_call: TRBV21-1; clone_size: -
cdr3_nt: TGCGCCAGCAGCTTGTTTGGGACAGGGGATATCTACGAGCAGTACTTC; cdr3_aa: CASSLFGTGDIYEQYF; j_call: TRBJ2-7; d_call: TRBD1; v_call: TRBV5-1; clone_size: -
cdr3_nt: TGTGCCAGCAGATCGACAGGGGTGAAAGGCTACACCTTC; cdr3_aa: CASRSTGVKGYTF; j_call: TRBJ1-2; d_call: TRBD1; v_call: TRBV27; clone_size: -
cdr3_nt: TGTGCCAGTAGTCCAAGGACAGGGAGGGCTTTCTTT; cdr3_aa: CASSPRTGRAFF; j_call: TRBJ1-1; d_call: TRBD1; v_call: TRBV19; clone_size: -
cdr3_nt: TGTGCCAGTAGTTGGTGGGAGGAGGGTGAGCAGTTCTTC; cdr3_aa: CASSWWEEGEQFF; j_call: TRBJ2-1; d_call: -; v_call: TRBV19; clone_size: -
cdr3_nt: TGCGCCAGCAGCCAAGAAATCTCAAGGACAGAGAAGACTGAAGCTTTCTTT; cdr3_aa: CASSQEISRTEKTEAFF; j_call: TRBJ1-1; d_call: -; v_call: TRBV4-1; clone_size: -
cdr3_nt: TGCGCCAGCAGCTTGAACAGGGGGGGTCAAGAGACCCAGTACTTC; cdr3_aa: CASSLNRGGQETQYF; j_call: TRBJ2-5; d_call: -; v_call: TRBV5-1; clone_size: -
cdr3_nt: TGCGCCAGCAGCTTGGAACGGGGAAACACCATATATTTT; cdr3_aa: CASSLERGNTIYF; j_call: TRBJ1-3; d_call: -; v_call: TRBV5-1; clone_size: -